Listed here are 22 T cell receptor beta chains from one sample, sequenced in a study of long-term antiretroviral therapy in people with HIV. The run of the v3.0 immunoSEQ assay was at survey level. TCRdb keeps only in-frame clones here, not all; method: immunoSEQ multiplex PCR. The sample lists roughly 16,000 clones; more than 80% were seen once. This specimen consisted of unsorted PBMCs, obtained 0.3 years after starting antiretroviral therapy. These receptors all stem from a man in his late teens or twenties with HIV.

The CDR3 loop is CASSFEVAYEQYF. In DNA, the CDR3 is TGTGCCAGCAGTTTCGAGGTTGCCTACGAGCAGTACTTC. The J gene is TRBJ2-7, the V gene TRBV6-5; D is unresolved. Trimming cost V 4 bases and J 2 bases, with 9 bases left between them. The CDR3 extends over 13 amino acids. Germline V lookup: CDR1 MNHEY, CDR2 SVGAGI.

V and J are TRBV18 and TRBJ2-1; TRBD2 aligns across 15 bases. Looked up from germline, CDR1 is KGHSH and CDR2 is LQKENI. This CDR3 region has 16 residues. V lost 3 bases to trimming and J lost 8 bases; unmatched junction nucleotides: 5. The DNA for the CDR3 is TGTGCCAGCTCACCCTGGACTAGCGGGGGGGCATATGAGCAGTTCTTC. It translates to CASSPWTSGGAYEQFF.

The chain recombines TRBV28 with TRBJ2-1; 8 positions agree with TRBD2. The CDR3 has 16 residues. Germline CDR1 MDHEN, CDR2 SYDVKM. The J segment lost 2 bases and the V segment lost 6 bases, leaving 9 bases of the junction unmatched. The DNA of the CDR3 is TGTGCCAGCAGCTCCGCAGCGGGGGCCGCCTACAATGAGCAGTTCTTC. As protein: CASSSAAGAAYNEQFF.

The chain couples TRBV11-2 to TRBJ2-1; 8 nucleotides agree with TRBD2. J was trimmed by 5 bases and V by 5 bases; bases with no gene match: 11. CDR3 length: 16 amino acids. CDR1 and CDR2 (germline): SGHAT, FQNNGV. CDR3 DNA sequence: TGTGCCAGCAGCGCCCGATCGAGCGGGGGCCACAATGAGCAGTTCTTC. This translates into CASSARSSGGHNEQFF.

The gene calls are TRBV5-4 and TRBJ1-3; D uncertain. The germline V and J ends were trimmed by 3 bases and 4 bases, with 11 bases remaining between them. This CDR3 is built from 14 residues. The V gene's germline CDR1 is SGHNT and CDR2 YYREEE (reference sequence). CDR3 sequence: CASSSPSSGNTIYF. CDR3 nucleotide sequence: TGTGCCAGCAGCTCCCCTAGTAGCGGAAACACCATATATTTT.

The chain recombines TRBV7-2 with TRBJ1-2; no clear D. Trimming cost V 8 bases and J 0 bases, with 7 bases left between them. The CDR3 is 12 amino acids. From germline, CDR1 is SGHTA and CDR2 FQGNSA. Written as DNA, the CDR3 is TGTGCCAGCGGCTCCGCTAACTATGGCTACACCTTC. Translation gives CASGSANYGYTF.

This rearrangement joins TRBV11-3 to TRBJ2-3; D gene uncertain. V was trimmed by 1 base and J by 1 base, leaving 9 bases between them. The germline gives CDR1 SGHNT, CDR2 YENEEA. The CDR3 runs to 15 residues. CDR3 amino acids: CASSLGLGRTDTQYF. The CDR3 DNA is TGTGCCAGCAGCTTAGGTCTAGGGCGCACAGATACGCAGTATTTT.

The chain carries TRBV6-4 and TRBJ2-2; a weak D match, TRBD2 (5 bases). Germline V gene sequence: CDR1 MRHNA, CDR2 SNTAGT. V lost 4 bases, J lost 3 bases, and 9 bases lay in between. This CDR3 has 14 amino acids. The chain's CDR3 is CASSASSDTGELFF. For the CDR3, the DNA is TGTGCCAGCAGTGCTAGCTCGGACACCGGGGAGCTGTTTTTT.

This clone is a singleton in its sample. The chain recombines TRBV5-5 with TRBJ1-2, with TRBD1 matching over 7 bases. This CDR3 region has 14 residues. The germline gives CDR1 SGHKS, CDR2 YYEKEE (reference sequence). Trimming at V came to 4 bases and at J to 3 bases, leaving 6 bases not matched to a gene. CDR3 region: CASSDQGGYYGYTF. The CDR3 nucleotides read TGTGCCAGCAGCGACCAAGGGGGCTACTATGGCTACACCTTC.

The chain carries TRBV6-1 and TRBJ1-6; D not resolved. The V gene lost 3 bases and the J gene lost 2 bases, with 5 bases spanning the gap. This CDR3 has 14 amino acids. In germline, CDR1 is MNHNS, CDR2 SASEGT. Here the CDR3 DNA reads TGTGCCAGCAGTGATCAGCCCTATAATTCACCCCTCCACTTT. Residues: CASSDQPYNSPLHF.

The V call is TRBV19, the J call TRBJ1-5; possible D gene TRBD1, 5 bases. Germline CDR1 LNHDA, CDR2 SQIVND (reference sequence). CDR3 length: 15 amino acids. Trimming took 7 bases from V and 7 from J, leaving 20 bases between them. The CDR3 nucleotides are TGTGCCAGTACCTTTACACTCGGGGGTCGACAGCCCCAGCATTTT. The encoded protein is CASTFTLGGRQPQHF.

The chain joins TRBV19 to TRBJ1-3; D not resolved. Germline V gene lookup returns CDR1 LNHDA and CDR2 SQIVND (reference sequence). This CDR3 is built from 16 residues. The V end lost 3 bases, the J end lost 4 bases, and 16 bases lay between the germline ends. Written as DNA, the CDR3 is TGTGCCAGTAGTATTAAACAGAGATATTTCGGAAACACCATATATTTT. Protein: CASSIKQRYFGNTIYF.

This chain links TRBV15 with TRBJ2-3; 7 positions agree with TRBD2. V lost 8 bases, J lost 4 bases, and 9 bases stayed unmatched. This CDR3 spans 14 amino acids. CDR1 and CDR2 from the germline V gene are LNHNV and YYDKDF (reference sequence). The CDR3: CATSAGPEADTQYF. CDR3 coding DNA: TGTGCCACCTCAGCGGGGCCAGAGGCAGATACGCAGTATTTT.

This clone has a single count. The chain employs TRBV19 and TRBJ1-4, with TRBD1 matching over 8 bases. Losses at the gene ends were 3 bases for V and 10 bases for J; bases not matched to a gene: 10. CDR1 and CDR2 from the germline V gene are LNHDA and SQIVND (reference sequence). The CDR3 covers 15 residues. This CDR3 is CASSIDGQGFVKLFF. CDR3 DNA sequence: TGTGCCAGTAGTATTGATGGACAGGGATTTGTAAAACTGTTTTTT.

The chain carries TRBV27 and TRBJ2-7; TRBD1 might be the D (6 bases). Germline V gives CDR1 MNHEY, CDR2 SMNVEV (reference sequence). This CDR3 has 13 residues. Trimming removed 6 bases from V and 3 bases from J, with 12 bases in between. The CDR3 DNA sequence: TGTGCCAGCAGCCACACAGGGAGCTACGAGCAGTACTTC. This encodes CASSHTGSYEQYF.

In this sample, this clone turned up once. The rearrangement uses TRBV7-9 and TRBJ1-4; D remains unclear. The CDR3 has 16 residues. Germline loops: CDR1 SEHNR, CDR2 FQNEAQ (reference sequence). Trimming pared 5 bases from V and 6 bases from J, leaving 19 bases between. DNA of the CDR3: TGTGCCAGCAGCGAGCGGTTGGCGACTTTGGATGAAAAACTGTTTTTT. This codes for CASSERLATLDEKLFF.

The chain recombines TRBV7-3 with TRBJ2-7; 11 nucleotides agree with TRBD2. Germline loops: CDR1 SGHTA, CDR2 FQGTGA. Losses at the gene ends were 1 base for V and 2 bases for J; bases not matched to a gene: 16. This CDR3 has 20 amino acids. For the CDR3, the DNA is TGTGCCAGCAGCTTAAGTGGCCCCTGGCTAGCGGGGGGCCTGCCCTACGAGCAGTACTTC. It is translated as CASSLSGPWLAGGLPYEQYF.

This chain connects TRBV4-2 to TRBJ2-4; D call uncertain. The CDR3 loop spans 15 amino acids. The V end was cut by 1 base, the J end by 7 bases, with 14 bases between. The germline V gene encodes CDR1 LGHNA and CDR2 YNFKEQ. CDR3 sequence reads: CASSQASSLVNIQYF. The CDR3 nucleotides are TGTGCCAGCAGCCAAGCTTCCTCACTCGTGAACATTCAGTACTTC.

This clone appeared a single time. This chain joins TRBV7-9 and TRBJ1-3; 7 bases map to TRBD1. This CDR3 region has 19 residues. Germline V gene sequence: CDR1 SEHNR, CDR2 FQNEAQ (reference sequence). V trimming: 5 bases; J trimming: 9 bases; junction bases outside the gene matches: 25. The CDR3 here is CASSPNTGTVAVPRGTIYF. The DNA of the CDR3 is TGTGCCAGCAGCCCGAATACCGGGACAGTCGCCGTTCCCCGGGGCACCATATATTTT.

The gene calls are TRBV19 and TRBJ2-2, with a tentative D call TRBD1 (6 bases). CDR1 LNHDA and CDR2 SQIVND come from the germline V gene (reference sequence). This CDR3 contains 12 residues. V lost 6 bases to trimming and J lost 10 bases, with 12 bases between them. CDR3 sequence: CASRWGPAELFF. Written as DNA, the CDR3 is TGTGCCAGTAGATGGGGGCCTGCGGAGCTGTTTTTT.

This clone was recorded once. The gene calls are TRBV5-4 and TRBJ2-2; TRBD2 agrees at 9 bases. Germline V gene sequence: CDR1 SGHNT, CDR2 YYREEE (reference sequence). Germline trimming cut 4 bases from V and 9 bases from J; bases unmatched to any gene: 16. The CDR3 contains 17 residues. CDR3 DNA sequence: TGTGCCAGCAGCCCCCCCAAAAGCGGGGGGCGGACCAGGGAGCTGTTTTTT. This encodes CASSPPKSGGRTRELFF.

V usage is TRBV27 and J usage is TRBJ2-1; 7 bases align to TRBD2. J lost 0 bases, V lost 6 bases, and 2 bases had no gene match. The CDR3 covers 14 residues. Germline values: CDR1 MNHEY, CDR2 SMNVEV (reference sequence). The CDR3 nucleotides read TGTGCCAGCAGGGGGGGGAGCTCCTACAATGAGCAGTTCTTC. Residues: CASRGGSSYNEQFF.